The 19 T cell receptor beta chains presented below share a single source sample, sequenced in a study of beta chain features in type 1 diabetes. Sequenced material consisted of expressed TCRB transcripts (all of the isolated RNA was reverse transcribed). This table comes from immunoSEQ multiplex PCR, and its TCRdb copy is limited to in-frame clones, with some not included. Among approximately 300,000 clones, roughly 11% were seen once, and the ten largest hold 0.015% to 0.02%. The source material was naive CD4+ T cells from blood. The receptors originated from a woman aged 25-40 years in good health.

The chain uses TRBV28 and TRBJ2-7, with a possible D match to TRBD2 (6 bases). V was clipped by 6 bases and J by 2 bases, with 8 bases between them. CDR3 length: 12 amino acids. Germline loops: CDR1 MDHEN, CDR2 SYDVKM. The CDR3 DNA sequence: TGTGCCAGCAGGGGGGGTGCCTACGAGCAGTACTTC. Protein sequence: CASRGGAYEQYF.

The gene calls are TRBV18 and TRBJ2-3; 9 nucleotides align to TRBD1. The germline V gene encodes CDR1 KGHSH and CDR2 LQKENI. CDR3 size: 15 residues. V trimming: 3 bases; J trimming: 0 bases; junction bases outside the gene matches: 1. CDR3 amino acids: CASSPGQGSTDTQYF. CDR3 DNA: TGTGCCAGCTCACCGGGACAGGGTAGCACAGATACGCAGTATTTT.

The chain links TRBV6-5 to TRBJ2-7; TRBD1 matches 10 bases. V was pared by 2 bases and J by 3 bases, with 1 base of the junction left unmatched. CDR1 and CDR2 from the germline V gene are MNHEY and SVGAGI. This CDR3 spans 14 amino acids. In nucleotides, the CDR3 is TGTGCCAGCAGTTACCGGACAGGGGGCTACGAGCAGTACTTC. Translated, it gives CASSYRTGGYEQYF.

In its sample, this clone was seen a few times. The gene calls are TRBV5-1 and TRBJ2-5; 16 nucleotides match TRBD2. The CDR3 spans 16 residues. Germline CDR1 reads SGHRS; CDR2 reads YFSETQ. V trimming: 4 bases; J trimming: 4 bases; junction bases outside the gene matches: 4. CDR3 DNA: TGCGCCAGCAGCCTGGGACTAGCGGGAGGGGGAGAGACCCAGTACTTC. Encoded protein: CASSLGLAGGGETQYF.

Comment on this clone: The sample holds other DNA sequences that translate to the same CDR3. The chain links TRBV5-4 to TRBJ2-5; tentatively, D is TRBD2 (6 bases). CDR3 length equals 13 residues. Germline V gene sequence: CDR1 SGHNT, CDR2 YYREEE (reference sequence). V gave up 1 base and J gave up 5 bases, with 9 bases separating them. DNA of the CDR3: TGTGCCAGCAGCTTGACGGGAGTTGAGACCCAGTACTTC. Amino acids: CASSLTGVETQYF. The complete variable domain, with remaining parts taken from reference TRBV5-4 and TRBJ2-5, reads ETGVTQSPTHLIKTRGQQVTLRCSSQSGHNTVSWYQQALGQGPQFIFQYYREEENGRGNFPPRFSGLQFPNYSSELNVNALELDDSALYLCASSLTGVETQYFGPGTRLLVL.

The chain's CDR3 is CASSKRPTGGLLYEQYF. CDR3 DNA: TGTGCCAGCAGCAAGAGGCCGACAGGCGGATTATTGTACGAGCAGTACTTC. The chain links TRBV21-1 to TRBJ2-7; the table's D call of TRBD1 was not tested on the DNA. TRBV21-1 is an annotated pseudogene. The CDR3 runs to 17 residues.

This rearrangement joins TRBV15 to TRBJ2-3, with 10 bases matching TRBD1. V lost 4 bases to trimming and J lost 5 bases; unmatched junction nucleotides: 9. The length of the CDR3 is 16 residues. Germline CDR1 LNHNV, CDR2 YYDKDF (reference sequence). The CDR3 reads CATSNEPRTGGDTQYF. The CDR3 nucleotides are TGTGCCACCAGCAATGAACCACGGACAGGGGGAGATACGCAGTATTTT.

V and J are TRBV27 and TRBJ2-2; 10 bases agree with TRBD2. CDR3 length: 17 amino acids. V was pared by 6 bases and J by 3 bases, with 10 bases of the junction left unmatched. Germline V gene data show CDR1 as MNHEY and CDR2 as SMNVEV (reference sequence). This CDR3 is CASRLSTAGGDTGELFF. CDR3 bases: TGTGCCAGCAGACTTAGTACAGCGGGAGGGGACACCGGGGAGCTGTTTTTT.

This clone was counted only a few times. The gene calls are TRBV6-5 and TRBJ1-2; TRBD1 aligns across 8 bases. The CDR3 has 14 amino acids. CDR1 and CDR2 (germline): MNHEY, SVGAGI. Unmatched junction bases numbered 0, after V lost 2 bases and J lost 1 base. The DNA for the CDR3 is TGTGCCAGCAGTTACGACAGGGGTAACTATGGCTACACCTTC. As protein: CASSYDRGNYGYTF.

V and J are TRBV5-1 and TRBJ2-7; a weak D match, TRBD1 (5 bases). V lost 3 bases and J 1 base, leaving 11 bases between the germline ends. The CDR3 covers 14 residues. CDR1 and CDR2 (germline): SGHRS, YFSETQ. The DNA of the CDR3 is TGCGCCAGCAGCTCTCCTAGGGGATCCTACGAGCAGTACTTC. Translated: CASSSPRGSYEQYF.

This clone was seen a handful of times. The rearrangement links TRBV5-1 to TRBJ1-1; D gene uncertain. Germline CDR1 and CDR2: SGHRS and YFSETQ. The CDR3 spans 16 residues. With 4 bases removed from V and 2 bases from J, the gap between germline ends came to 18 bases. CDR3 protein: CASSRRTSTLNTEAFF. CDR3 DNA sequence: TGCGCCAGCAGCCGCCGGACTTCAACGCTTAACACTGAAGCTTTCTTT.

The sample holds a few counts of this clone. V is TRBV7-9 and J is TRBJ1-1; 8 bases match TRBD1. Germline values: CDR1 SEHNR, CDR2 FQNEAQ (reference sequence). The V segment lost 5 bases and the J segment 5 bases; nucleotides outside the gene matches: 7. The length of the CDR3 is 14 residues. The CDR3, as DNA: TGTGCCAGCAGCCCCCGGACAGGGAGGACTGAAGCTTTCTTT. Translated: CASSPRTGRTEAFF. Complete variable domain (other parts from reference TRBV7-9 and TRBJ1-1): DTGVSQNPRHKITKRGQNVTFRCDPISEHNRLYWYRQTLGQGPEFLTYFQNEAQLEKSRLLSDRFSAERPKGSFSTLEIQRTEQGDSAMYLCASSPRTGRTEAFFGQGTRLTVV.

About this clone: Compared with germline, one end of the junction differs, possibly owing to a read error. The chain's CDR3 is CASGLTGGAKNEQYF. In DNA form, the CDR3 reads TGTGCCAGCGGTTTGACAGGGGGCGCGAAGAACGAGCAGTACTTC. The J gene is TRBJ2-7, the V gene TRBV28; 10 positions agree with TRBD1. The CDR3 sequence is 15 residues long. Germline-derived CDR1 and CDR2 are MDHEN and SYDVKM.

This clone was observed a few times. The chain couples TRBV14 to TRBJ2-1; 7 bases map to TRBD2. CDR3 length: 16 amino acids. Germline lookup yields CDR1 SGHDN and CDR2 FVKESK. The ends lost 0 bases at V and 2 bases at J; junction bases unmatched: 4. CDR3 in amino acids: CASSQEQRGPYNEQFF. In DNA, the CDR3 is TGTGCCAGCAGCCAAGAACAGCGGGGTCCCTACAATGAGCAGTTCTTC. The complete variable domain, with remaining parts taken from reference TRBV14 and TRBJ2-1, reads EAGVTQFPSHSVIEKGQTVTLRCDPISGHDNLYWYRRVMGKEIKFLLHFVKESKQDESGMPNNRFLAERTGGTYSTLKVQPAELEDSGVYFCASSQEQRGPYNEQFFGPGTRLTVL.

This clone was seen more than once but under ten times. CDR3: CASTGSSGSPHEQYF. CDR3 nucleotides: TGTGCCAGCACGGGTAGTAGCGGGAGTCCCCACGAGCAGTACTTC. J is TRBJ2-7 and V is TRBV28; TRBD2 matches 9 bases. CDR1 is MDHEN, CDR2 SYDVKM, per germline. This CDR3 contains 15 residues. V gave up 7 bases and J gave up 5 bases; unmatched junction bases: 12.

This clone has just a few counts. This chain connects TRBV29-1 to TRBJ2-7; D is possibly TRBD1 (5 bases). Germline loops: CDR1 SQVTM, CDR2 ANQGSEA. V was trimmed by 7 bases and J by 3 bases, leaving 13 bases between them. There are 12 residues in the CDR3. CDR3 protein: CSAGQNLYEQYF. DNA of the CDR3: TGCAGCGCAGGGCAGAACCTCTACGAGCAGTACTTC.

V and J are TRBV7-9 and TRBJ1-2; 9 nucleotides align to TRBD1. The CDR3 runs 15 residues. Germline CDR1 and CDR2: SEHNR and FQNEAQ (reference sequence). V was clipped by 1 base and J by 7 bases; unmatched bases: 7. CDR3 residues: CASSLEVQGASGYTF. DNA for the CDR3: TGTGCCAGCAGCTTAGAGGTACAGGGGGCGAGTGGCTACACCTTC.

In its sample, this clone was seen a few times. It is unclear where the CDR3 begins or ends on the DNA, so no DNA is shown, and the CDR3 is as TCRdb lists it. The rearrangement joins TRBV29-1 to TRBJ2-7; TRBD2, the table's D call, lacks a check against the DNA. The germline V gene encodes CDR1 SQVTM and CDR2 ANQGSEA. The CDR3 numbers 12 amino acids, ends counted. Here the CDR3 reads CSVAGGTSGSYF.

For this clone: Other DNA sequences in this sample translate to the same CDR3. The CDR3 DNA is TGTGCCAGCAGCTTACTGACAGATGAGCAGTTCTTC. Its protein is CASSLLTDEQFF. The chain combines TRBV7-2 with TRBJ2-1; D is perhaps TRBD1 (5 bases). Germline V gene sequence: CDR1 SGHTA, CDR2 FQGNSA. This CDR3 has 12 residues. Trimming left V 2 bases short and J 8 bases short, with 7 bases between.